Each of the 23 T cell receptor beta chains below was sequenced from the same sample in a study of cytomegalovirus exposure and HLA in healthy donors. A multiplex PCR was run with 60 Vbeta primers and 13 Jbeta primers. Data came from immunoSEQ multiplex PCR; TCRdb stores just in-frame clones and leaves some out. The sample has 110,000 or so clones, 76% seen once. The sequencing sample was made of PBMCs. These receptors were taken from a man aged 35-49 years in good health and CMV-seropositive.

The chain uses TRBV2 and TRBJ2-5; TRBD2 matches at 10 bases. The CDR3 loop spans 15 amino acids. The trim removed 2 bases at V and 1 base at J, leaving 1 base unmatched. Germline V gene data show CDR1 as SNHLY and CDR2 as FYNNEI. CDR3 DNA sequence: TGTGCCAGCAGTGAACTAGCGGGGGCCCAAGAGACCCAGTACTTC. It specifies CASSELAGAQETQYF.

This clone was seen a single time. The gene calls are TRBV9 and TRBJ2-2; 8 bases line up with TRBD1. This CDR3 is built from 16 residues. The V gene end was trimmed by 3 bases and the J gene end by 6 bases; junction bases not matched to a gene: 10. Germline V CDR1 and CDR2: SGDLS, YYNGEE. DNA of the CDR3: TGTGCCAGCAGCGGCTACAGGGGGGTGTTGGCCGGGGAGCTGTTTTTT. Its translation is CASSGYRGVLAGELFF.

In DNA, the CDR3 is TGTGCCAGCAGCTGGGGACACGGTGCGGGTACTGAAGCTTTCTTT. The encoded protein is CASSWGHGAGTEAFF. The chain employs TRBV5-5 and TRBJ1-1; TRBD1 might be the D (6 bases). The CDR3 runs 15 residues. The germline gives CDR1 SGHKS, CDR2 YYEKEE (reference sequence). V lost 3 bases, J lost 5 bases, and 17 bases lay in between.

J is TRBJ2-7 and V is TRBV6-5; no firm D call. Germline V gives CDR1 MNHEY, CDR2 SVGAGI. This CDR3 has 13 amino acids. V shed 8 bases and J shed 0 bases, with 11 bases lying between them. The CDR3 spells CASAETLSYEQYF. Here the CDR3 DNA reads TGTGCCAGCGCGGAAACCCTCTCCTACGAGCAGTACTTC.

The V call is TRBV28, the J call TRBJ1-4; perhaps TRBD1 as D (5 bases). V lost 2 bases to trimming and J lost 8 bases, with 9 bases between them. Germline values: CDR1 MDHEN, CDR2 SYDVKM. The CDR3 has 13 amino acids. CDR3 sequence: CASSLGGSEKLFF. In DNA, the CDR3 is TGTGCCAGCAGTTTAGGGGGGAGCGAAAAACTGTTTTTT. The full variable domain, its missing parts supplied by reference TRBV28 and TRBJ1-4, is DVKVTQSSRYLVKRTGEKVFLECVQDMDHENMFWYRQDPGLGLRLIYFSYDVKMKEKGDIPEGYSVSREKKERFSLILESASTNQTSMYLCASSLGGSEKLFFGSGTQLSVL.

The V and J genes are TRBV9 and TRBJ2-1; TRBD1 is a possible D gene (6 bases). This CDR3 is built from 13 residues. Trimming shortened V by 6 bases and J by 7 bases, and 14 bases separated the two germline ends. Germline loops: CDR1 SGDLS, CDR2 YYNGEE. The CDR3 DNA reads TGTGCCAGCAACCAGGACAGCCGAAATGAGCAGTTCTTC. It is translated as CASNQDSRNEQFF.

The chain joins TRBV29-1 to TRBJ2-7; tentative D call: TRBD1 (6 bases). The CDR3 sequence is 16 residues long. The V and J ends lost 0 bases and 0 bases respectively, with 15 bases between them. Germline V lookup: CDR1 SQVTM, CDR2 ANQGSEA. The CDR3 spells CSVEDPGQGSSYEQYF. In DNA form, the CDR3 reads TGCAGCGTTGAAGATCCCGGCCAGGGGAGCTCCTACGAGCAGTACTTC.

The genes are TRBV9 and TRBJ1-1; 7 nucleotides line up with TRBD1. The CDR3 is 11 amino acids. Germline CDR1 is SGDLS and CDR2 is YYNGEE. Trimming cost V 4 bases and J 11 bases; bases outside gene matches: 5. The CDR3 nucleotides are TGTGCCAGCAGCCGCGACAGGGAGGCTTTCTTT. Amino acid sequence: CASSRDREAFF.

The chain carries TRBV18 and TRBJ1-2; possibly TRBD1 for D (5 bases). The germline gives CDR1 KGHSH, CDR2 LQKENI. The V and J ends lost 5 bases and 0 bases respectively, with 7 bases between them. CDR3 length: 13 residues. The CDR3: CASSTDTNYGYTF. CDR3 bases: TGTGCCAGCTCAACGGACACTAACTATGGCTACACCTTC.

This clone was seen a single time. CDR3 sequence: CASRELAGVQETQYF. CDR3 bases: TGTGCCAGCCGCGAACTAGCGGGGGTCCAAGAGACCCAGTACTTC. This rearrangement joins TRBV5-4 to TRBJ2-5, with 11 bases aligning to TRBD2. V lost 7 bases, J lost 1 base, and 6 bases stayed unmatched. Germline CDR1 is SGHNT and CDR2 is YYREEE (reference sequence). The CDR3 sequence is 15 residues long.

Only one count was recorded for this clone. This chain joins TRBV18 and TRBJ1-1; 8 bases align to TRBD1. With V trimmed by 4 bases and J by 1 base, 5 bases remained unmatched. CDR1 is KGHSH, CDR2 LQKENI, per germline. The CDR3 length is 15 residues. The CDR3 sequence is CASSLLQGGNTEAFF. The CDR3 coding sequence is TGTGCCAGCTCACTATTACAGGGGGGGAACACTGAAGCTTTCTTT.

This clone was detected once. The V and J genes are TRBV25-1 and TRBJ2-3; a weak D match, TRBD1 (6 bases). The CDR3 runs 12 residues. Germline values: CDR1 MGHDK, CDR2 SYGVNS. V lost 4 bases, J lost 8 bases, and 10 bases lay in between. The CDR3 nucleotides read TGTGCCAGCAGTGCAGGGGTTGGTACGCAGTATTTT. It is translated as CASSAGVGTQYF.

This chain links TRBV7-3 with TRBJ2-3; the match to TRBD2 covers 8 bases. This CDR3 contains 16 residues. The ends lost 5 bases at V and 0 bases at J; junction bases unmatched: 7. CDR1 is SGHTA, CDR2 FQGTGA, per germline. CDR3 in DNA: TGTGCCAGCAGCCCGAACAGCGGGAGAAGCACAGATACGCAGTATTTT. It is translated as CASSPNSGRSTDTQYF.

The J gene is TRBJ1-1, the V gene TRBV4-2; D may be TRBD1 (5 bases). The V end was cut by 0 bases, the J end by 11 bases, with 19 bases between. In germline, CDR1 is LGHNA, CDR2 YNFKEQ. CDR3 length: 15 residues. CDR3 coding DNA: TGTGCCAGCAGCCAAGATACAGGCGCGGGATGGGGGGCTTTCTTT. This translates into CASSQDTGAGWGAFF.

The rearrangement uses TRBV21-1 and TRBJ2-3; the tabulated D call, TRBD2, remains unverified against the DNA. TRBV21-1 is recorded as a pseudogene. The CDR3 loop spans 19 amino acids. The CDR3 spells CASSKRKTSGRADTDTQYF. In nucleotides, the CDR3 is TGTGCCAGCAGCAAACGGAAAACTAGCGGGAGGGCCGACACAGATACGCAGTATTTT.

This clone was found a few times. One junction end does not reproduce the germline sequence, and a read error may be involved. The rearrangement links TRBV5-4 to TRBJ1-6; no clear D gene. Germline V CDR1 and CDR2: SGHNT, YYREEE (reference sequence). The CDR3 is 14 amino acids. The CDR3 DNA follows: TGCGCCAGCAGCCAAGACGAGGAGAATTCACCCCTCCACTTT. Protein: CASSQDEENSPLHF.

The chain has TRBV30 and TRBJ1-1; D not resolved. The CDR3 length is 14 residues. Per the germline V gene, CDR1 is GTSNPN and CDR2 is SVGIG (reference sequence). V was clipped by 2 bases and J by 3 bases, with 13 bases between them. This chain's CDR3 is CAWSTRGWDTEAFF. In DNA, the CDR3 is TGTGCCTGGAGTACAAGAGGATGGGACACTGAAGCTTTCTTT. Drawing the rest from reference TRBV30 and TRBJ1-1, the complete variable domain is SQTIHQWPATLVQPVGSPLSLECTVEGTSNPNLYWYRQAAGRGLQLLFYSVGIGQISSEVPQNLSASRPQDRQFILSSKKLLLSDSGFYLCAWSTRGWDTEAFFGQGTRLTVV.

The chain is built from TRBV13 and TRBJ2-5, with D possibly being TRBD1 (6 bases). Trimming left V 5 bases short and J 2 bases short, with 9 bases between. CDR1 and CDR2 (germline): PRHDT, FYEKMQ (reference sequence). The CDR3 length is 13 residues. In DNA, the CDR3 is TGTGCCAGCAGCCCGGACAGTCAAGAGACCCAGTACTTC. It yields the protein CASSPDSQETQYF.

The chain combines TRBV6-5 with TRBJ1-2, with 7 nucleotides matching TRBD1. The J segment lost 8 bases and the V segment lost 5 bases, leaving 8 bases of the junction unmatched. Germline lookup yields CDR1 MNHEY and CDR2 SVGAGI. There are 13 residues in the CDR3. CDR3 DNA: TGTGCCAGCAGTCCACAGGGGAGTGGGGGCTACACCTTC. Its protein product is CASSPQGSGGYTF.

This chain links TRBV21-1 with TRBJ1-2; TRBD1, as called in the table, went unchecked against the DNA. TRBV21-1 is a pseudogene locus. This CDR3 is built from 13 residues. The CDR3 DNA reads TGTGCCAGCAGCAAAGTAAGGGGGCAGGGCTACACCTTC. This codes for CASSKVRGQGYTF.

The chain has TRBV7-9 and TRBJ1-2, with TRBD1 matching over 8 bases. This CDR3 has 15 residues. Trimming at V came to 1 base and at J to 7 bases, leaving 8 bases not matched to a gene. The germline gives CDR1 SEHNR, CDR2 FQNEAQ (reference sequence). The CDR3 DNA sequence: TGTGCCAGCAGCTTAGGGAGGACAGGGACCGGTGGCTACACCTTC. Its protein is CASSLGRTGTGGYTF.

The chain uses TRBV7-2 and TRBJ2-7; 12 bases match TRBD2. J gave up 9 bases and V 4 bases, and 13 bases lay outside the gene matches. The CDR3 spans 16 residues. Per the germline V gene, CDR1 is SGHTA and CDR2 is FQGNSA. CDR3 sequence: CASSSIGTSGQLAQYF. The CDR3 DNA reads TGTGCCAGCAGCTCGATAGGGACTAGCGGGCAACTTGCGCAGTACTTC.

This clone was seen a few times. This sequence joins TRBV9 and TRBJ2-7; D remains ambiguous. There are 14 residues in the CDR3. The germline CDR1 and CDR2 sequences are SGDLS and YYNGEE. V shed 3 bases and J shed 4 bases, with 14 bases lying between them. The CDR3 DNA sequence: TGTGCCAGCAGCGCGATTGACGGGTCGTACGAGCAGTACTTC. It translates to CASSAIDGSYEQYF. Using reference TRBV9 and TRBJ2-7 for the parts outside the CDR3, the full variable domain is DSGVTQTPKHLITATGQRVTLRCSPRSGDLSVYWYQQSLDQGLQFLIQYYNGEERAKGNILERFSAQQFPDLHSELNLSSLELGDSALYFCASSAIDGSYEQYFGPGTRLTVT.